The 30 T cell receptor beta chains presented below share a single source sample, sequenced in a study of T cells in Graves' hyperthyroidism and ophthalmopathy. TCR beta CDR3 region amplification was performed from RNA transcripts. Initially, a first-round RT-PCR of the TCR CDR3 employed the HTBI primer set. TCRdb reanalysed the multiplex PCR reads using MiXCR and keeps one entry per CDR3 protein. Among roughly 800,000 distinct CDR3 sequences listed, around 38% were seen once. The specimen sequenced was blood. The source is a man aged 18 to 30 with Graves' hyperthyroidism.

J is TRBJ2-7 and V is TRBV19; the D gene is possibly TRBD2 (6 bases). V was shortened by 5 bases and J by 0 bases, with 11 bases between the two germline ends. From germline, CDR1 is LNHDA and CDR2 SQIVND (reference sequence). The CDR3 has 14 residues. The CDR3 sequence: CASSRGSSSYEQYF. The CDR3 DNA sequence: TGTGCCAGTAGTCGGGGGAGCAGCTCCTACGAGCAGTACTTC.

In DNA form, the CDR3 reads TGTGCCAGCTCATTAACAGGGGTTACGGGCAATCAGCCCCAGCATTTT. It yields the protein CASSLTGVTGNQPQHF. The gene calls are TRBV25-1 and TRBJ1-5; 7 nucleotides match TRBD1. The CDR3 has 16 amino acids. The germline V gene has CDR1 MGHDK and CDR2 SYGVNS. The trim removed 8 bases at V and 2 bases at J, leaving 12 bases unmatched.

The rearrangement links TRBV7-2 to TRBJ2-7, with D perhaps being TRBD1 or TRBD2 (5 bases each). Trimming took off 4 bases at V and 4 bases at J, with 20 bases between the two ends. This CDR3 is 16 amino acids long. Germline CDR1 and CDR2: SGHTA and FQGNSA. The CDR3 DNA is TGTGCCAGCAGCTCCCCGGGACCTTGCCCATGGTACGAGCAGTACTTC. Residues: CASSSPGPCPWYEQYF. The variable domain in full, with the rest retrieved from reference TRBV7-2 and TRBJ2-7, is GAGVSQSPSNKVTEKGKDVELRCDPISGHTALYWYRQSLGQGLEFLIYFQGNSAPDKSGLPSDRFSAERTGGSVSTLTIQRTQQEDSAVYLCASSSPGPCPWYEQYFGPGTRLTVT.

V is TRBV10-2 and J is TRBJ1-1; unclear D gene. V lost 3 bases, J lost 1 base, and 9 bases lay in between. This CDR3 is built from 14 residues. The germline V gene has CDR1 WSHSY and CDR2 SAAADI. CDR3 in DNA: TGCGCCAGCAGTGACCGAATTCCGAACACTGAAGCTTTCTTT. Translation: CASSDRIPNTEAFF.

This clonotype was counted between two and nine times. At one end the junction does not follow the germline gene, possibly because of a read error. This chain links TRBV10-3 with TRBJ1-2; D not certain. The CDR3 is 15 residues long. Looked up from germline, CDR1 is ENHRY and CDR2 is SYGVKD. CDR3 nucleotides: TGTGCCAGCAGTTACCCTCGGGCCGTACTCTATGGCTACACCTTC. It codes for CASSYPRAVLYGYTF.

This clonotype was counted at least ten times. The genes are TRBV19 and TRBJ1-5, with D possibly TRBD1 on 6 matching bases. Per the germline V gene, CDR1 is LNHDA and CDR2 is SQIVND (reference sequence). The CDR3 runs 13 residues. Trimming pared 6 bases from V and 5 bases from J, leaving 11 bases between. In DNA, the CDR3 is TGTGCCAGTAGGCCTCACAGGGATCAGCCCCAGCATTTT. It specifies CASRPHRDQPQHF.

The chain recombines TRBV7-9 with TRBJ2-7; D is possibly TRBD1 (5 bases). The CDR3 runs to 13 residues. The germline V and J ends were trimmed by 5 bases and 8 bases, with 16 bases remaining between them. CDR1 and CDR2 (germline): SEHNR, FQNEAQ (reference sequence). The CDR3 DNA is TGTGCCAGCAGCCAGATGGACAATTCAAAGCAGTACTTC. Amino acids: CASSQMDNSKQYF.

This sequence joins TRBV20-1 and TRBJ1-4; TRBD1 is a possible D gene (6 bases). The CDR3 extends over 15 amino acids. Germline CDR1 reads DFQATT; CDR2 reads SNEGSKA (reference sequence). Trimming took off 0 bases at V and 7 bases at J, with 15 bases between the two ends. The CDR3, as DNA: TGCAGTGCTAGAGATACCGGGGGGCAAGTTGAAAAACTGTTTTTT. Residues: CSARDTGGQVEKLFF.

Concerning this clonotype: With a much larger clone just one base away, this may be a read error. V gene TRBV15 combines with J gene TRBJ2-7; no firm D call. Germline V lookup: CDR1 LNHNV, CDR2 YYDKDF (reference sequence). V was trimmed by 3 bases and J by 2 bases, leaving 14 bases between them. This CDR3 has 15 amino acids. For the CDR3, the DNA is TGTGCCACCAGCAGTGCCGGTAAGGTTACCTACGAGCAGTACTTC. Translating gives CATSSAGKVTYEQYF.

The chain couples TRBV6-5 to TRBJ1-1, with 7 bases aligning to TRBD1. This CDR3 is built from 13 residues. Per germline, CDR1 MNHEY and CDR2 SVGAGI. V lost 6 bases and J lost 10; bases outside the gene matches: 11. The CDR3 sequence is CASRPPGQRVAFF. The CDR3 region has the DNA TGTGCCAGCAGACCCCCGGGACAGAGGGTAGCTTTCTTT.

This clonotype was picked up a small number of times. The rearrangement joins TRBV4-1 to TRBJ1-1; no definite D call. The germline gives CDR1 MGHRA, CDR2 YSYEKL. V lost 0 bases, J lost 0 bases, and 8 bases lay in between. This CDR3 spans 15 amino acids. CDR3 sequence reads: CASSQEVGMNTEAFF. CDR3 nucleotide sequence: TGCGCCAGCAGCCAAGAAGTGGGCATGAACACTGAAGCTTTCTTT.

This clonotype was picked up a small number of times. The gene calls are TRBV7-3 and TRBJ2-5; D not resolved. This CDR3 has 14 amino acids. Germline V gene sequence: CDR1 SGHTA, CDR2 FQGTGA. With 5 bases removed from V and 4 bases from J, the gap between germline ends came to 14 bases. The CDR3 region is CASSIQRLRETQYF. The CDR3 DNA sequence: TGTGCCAGCAGCATCCAGAGATTGCGAGAGACCCAGTACTTC.

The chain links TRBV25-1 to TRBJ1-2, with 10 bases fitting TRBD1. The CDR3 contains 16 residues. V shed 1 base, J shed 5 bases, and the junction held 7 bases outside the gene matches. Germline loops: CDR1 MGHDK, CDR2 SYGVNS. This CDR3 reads CASSESGTGDSYGYTF. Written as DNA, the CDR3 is TGTGCCAGCAGTGAATCTGGGACAGGGGATTCGTATGGCTACACCTTC.

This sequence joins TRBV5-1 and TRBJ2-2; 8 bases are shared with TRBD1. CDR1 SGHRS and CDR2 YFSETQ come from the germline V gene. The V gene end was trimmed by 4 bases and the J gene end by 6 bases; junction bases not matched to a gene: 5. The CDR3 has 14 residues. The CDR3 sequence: CASSQTGDAGELFF. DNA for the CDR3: TGCGCCAGCAGCCAGACAGGGGACGCCGGGGAGCTGTTTTTT.

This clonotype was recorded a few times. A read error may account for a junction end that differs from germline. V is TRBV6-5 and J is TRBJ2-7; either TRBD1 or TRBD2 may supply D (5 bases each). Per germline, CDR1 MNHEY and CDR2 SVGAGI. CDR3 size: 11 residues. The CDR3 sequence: CASRGTYKQYF. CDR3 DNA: TGTGCCAGCAGGGGGACCTACAAGCAGTACTTC.

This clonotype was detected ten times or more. CDR3 coding DNA: TGTGCCAGCAGCTTAATTGGGGAGGACACTGAAGCTTTCTTT. This gives the protein CASSLIGEDTEAFF. The V and J genes are TRBV7-8 and TRBJ1-1; unclear D gene. The V and J ends lost 2 bases and 3 bases respectively, with 10 bases between them. This CDR3 comprises 14 residues. Germline loops: CDR1 SGHVS, CDR2 FQNEAQ.

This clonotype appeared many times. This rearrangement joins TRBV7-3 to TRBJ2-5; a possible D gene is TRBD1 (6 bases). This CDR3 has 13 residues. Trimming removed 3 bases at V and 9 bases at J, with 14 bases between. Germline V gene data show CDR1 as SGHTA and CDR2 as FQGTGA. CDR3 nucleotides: TGTGCCAGCAGCTTGGACAGCTTTGGGGCCCAGTACTTC. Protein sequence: CASSLDSFGAQYF.

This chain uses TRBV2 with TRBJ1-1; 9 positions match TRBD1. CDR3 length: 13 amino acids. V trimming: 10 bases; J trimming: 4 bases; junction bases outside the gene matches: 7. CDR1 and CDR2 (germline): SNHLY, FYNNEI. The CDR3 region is CATAGTGITEAFF. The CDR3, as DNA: TGTGCCACGGCCGGGACAGGGATCACTGAAGCTTTCTTT. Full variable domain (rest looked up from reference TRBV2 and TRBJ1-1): EPEVTQTPSHQVTQMGQEVILRCVPISNHLYFYWYRQILGQKVEFLVSFYNNEISEKSEIFDDQFSVERPDGSNFTLKIRSTKLEDSAMYFCATAGTGITEAFFGQGTRLTVV.

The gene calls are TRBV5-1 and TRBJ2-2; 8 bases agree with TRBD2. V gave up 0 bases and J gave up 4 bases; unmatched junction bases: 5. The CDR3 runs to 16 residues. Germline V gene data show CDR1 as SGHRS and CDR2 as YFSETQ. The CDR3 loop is CASSLEVTSVTGELFF. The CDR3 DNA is TGCGCCAGCAGCTTGGAGGTGACTAGCGTCACCGGGGAGCTGTTTTTT.

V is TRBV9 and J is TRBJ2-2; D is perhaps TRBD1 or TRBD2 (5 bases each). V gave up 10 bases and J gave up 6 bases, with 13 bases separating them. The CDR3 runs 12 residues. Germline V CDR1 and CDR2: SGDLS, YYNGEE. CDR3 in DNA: TGTGCCGCTTCGAGGGGCCCCGGGGAGCTGTTTTTT. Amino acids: CAASRGPGELFF.

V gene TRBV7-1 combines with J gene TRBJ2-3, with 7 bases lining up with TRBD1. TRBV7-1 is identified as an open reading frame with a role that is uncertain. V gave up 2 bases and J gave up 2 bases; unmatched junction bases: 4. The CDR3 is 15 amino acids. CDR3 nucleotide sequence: TGTGCCAGCAGCTCACCGACAGGGAACACAGATACGCAGTATTTT. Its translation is CASSSPTGNTDTQYF.

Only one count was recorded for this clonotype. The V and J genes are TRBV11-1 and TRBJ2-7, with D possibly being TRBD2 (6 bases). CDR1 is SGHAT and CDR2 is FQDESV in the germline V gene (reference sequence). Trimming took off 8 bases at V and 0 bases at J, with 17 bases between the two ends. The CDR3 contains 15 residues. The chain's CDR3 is CASAVGGISSYEQYF. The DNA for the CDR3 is TGTGCCAGCGCCGTTGGGGGGATCTCCTCCTACGAGCAGTACTTC.

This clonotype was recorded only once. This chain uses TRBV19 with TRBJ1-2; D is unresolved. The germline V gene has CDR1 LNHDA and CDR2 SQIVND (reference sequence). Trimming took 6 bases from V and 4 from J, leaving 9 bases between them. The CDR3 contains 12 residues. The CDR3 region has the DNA TGTGCCAGTAGGAGGGAGGCCTATGGCTACACCTTC. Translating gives CASRREAYGYTF.

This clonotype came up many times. CDR3: CSVWGGETQYF. The CDR3 region has the DNA TGCAGCGTTTGGGGGGGAGAGACCCAGTACTTC. The rearrangement joins TRBV29-1 to TRBJ2-5, with 7 nucleotides matching TRBD2. CDR3 length equals 11 residues. CDR1 and CDR2 (germline): SQVTM, ANQGSEA. Trimming at V came to 5 bases and at J to 4 bases, leaving 1 base not matched to a gene.

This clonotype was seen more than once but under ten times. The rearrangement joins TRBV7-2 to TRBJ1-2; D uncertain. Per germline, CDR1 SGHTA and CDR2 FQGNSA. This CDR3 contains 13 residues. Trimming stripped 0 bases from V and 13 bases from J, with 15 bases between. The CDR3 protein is CASSLADQGPRTF. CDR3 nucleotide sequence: TGTGCCAGCAGCTTAGCGGATCAAGGTCCACGCACCTTC.

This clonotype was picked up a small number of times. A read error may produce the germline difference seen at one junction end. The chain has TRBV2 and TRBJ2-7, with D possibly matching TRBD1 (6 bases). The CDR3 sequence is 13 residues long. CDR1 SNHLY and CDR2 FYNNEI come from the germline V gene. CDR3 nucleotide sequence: TGTGCCAGCAGTGCCCAGGGGCGATACGGGCAGTACTTC. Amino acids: CASSAQGRYGQYF. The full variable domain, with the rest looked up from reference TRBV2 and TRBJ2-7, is EPEVTQTPSHQVTQMGQEVILRCVPISNHLYFYWYRQILGQKVEFLVSFYNNEISEKSEIFDDQFSVERPDGSNFTLKIRSTKLEDSAMYFCASSAQGRYGQYFGPGTRLTVT.

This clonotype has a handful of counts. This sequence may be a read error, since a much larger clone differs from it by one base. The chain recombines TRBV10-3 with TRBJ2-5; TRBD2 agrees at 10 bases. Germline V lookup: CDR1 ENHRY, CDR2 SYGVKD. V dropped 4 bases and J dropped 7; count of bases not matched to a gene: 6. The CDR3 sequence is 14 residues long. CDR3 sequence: CAISASGRLGTQYF. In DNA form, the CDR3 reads TGTGCCATCAGTGCTAGCGGGAGATTGGGGACCCAGTACTTC.

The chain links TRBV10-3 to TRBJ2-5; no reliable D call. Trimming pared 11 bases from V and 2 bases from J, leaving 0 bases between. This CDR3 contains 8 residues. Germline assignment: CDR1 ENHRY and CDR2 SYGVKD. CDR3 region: CAQETQYF. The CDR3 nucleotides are TGTGCCCAAGAGACCCAGTACTTC.

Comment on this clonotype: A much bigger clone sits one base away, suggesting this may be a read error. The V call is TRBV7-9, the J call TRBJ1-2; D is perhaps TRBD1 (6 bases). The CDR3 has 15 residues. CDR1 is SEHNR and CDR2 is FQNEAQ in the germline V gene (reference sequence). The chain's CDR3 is CASSLDVGGPYGHTF. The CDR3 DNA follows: TGTGCCAGCAGCTTAGATGTCGGGGGCCCATATGGCCACACCTTC. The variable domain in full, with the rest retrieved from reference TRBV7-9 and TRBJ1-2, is DTGVSQNPRHKITKRGQNVTFRCDPISEHNRLYWYRQTLGQGPEFLTYFQNEAQLEKSRLLSDRFSAERPKGSFSTLEIQRTEQGDSAMYLCASSLDVGGPYGHTFGSGTRLTVV.

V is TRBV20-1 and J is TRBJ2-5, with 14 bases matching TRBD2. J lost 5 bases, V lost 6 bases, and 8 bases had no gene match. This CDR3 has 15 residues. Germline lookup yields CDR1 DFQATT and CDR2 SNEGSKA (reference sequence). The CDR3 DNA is TGCAGTGCACCGACTAGCGGGGGGGCCTGGGAGACCCAGTACTTC. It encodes CSAPTSGGAWETQYF.